This T cell receptor (beta chain) appears in the sequencing data of a study of OX40 agonist ivuxolimab in advanced cancers. Study summary: The dose of intravenous ivuxolimab that patients received every 2 weeks ranged from 0.01 to 10 mg/kg. Dose-escalation patients' cancers were hepatocellular carcinoma, melanoma, renal cell or head and neck cancer.

Overall study findings and caveats: In CD8+ T cells, expanded clones were on average more numerous than in CD4+.

At baseline, cycle 4 day 1, and cycle 7 day 1, blood was sampled. To note about this clone: What it binds is not known.

The V gene's germline CDR1 is SGHTA and CDR2 FQGNSA. Trimming shortened V by 5 bases and J by 0 bases, and 2 bases separated the two germline ends. The CDR3 has 13 amino acids. Profiled with immunoSEQ multiplex PCR; TCRdb holds only in-frame clones, not every one. The table includes around 110,000 clones, 90% detected once. The J gene is TRBJ2-6, the V gene TRBV7-2; no clear D. The sample in question was CD4+ or CD8+ T cells sorted from blood, obtained in a trial of the OX40 agonist ivuxolimab. This clonotype originated in an adult with an advanced solid tumor such as melanoma, head and neck, liver or kidney cancer. Written as DNA, the CDR3 is TGTGCCAGCAGCCGCTCTGGGGCCAACGTCCTGACTTTC. This codes for CASSRSGANVLTF.